This TCR beta chain was recorded in a study of PD-1 blockade in classical Hodgkin lymphoma. All the patients suffered relapse after autologous stem cell transplantation, and brentuximab vedotin exposure differed. Best outcomes ranged across complete response, partial response and progressive disease. The assay was immunoSEQ multiplex PCR, and TCRdb's table has in-frame clones only and misses some. The table lists more than 140,000 clones, 78% of them singletons. The CDR3 extends over 13 amino acids. Trimming removed 2 bases at V and 7 bases at J, with 11 bases between. Germline CDR1 is SGHTA and CDR2 is FQGTGA.

V and J are TRBV7-3 and TRBJ2-5; a weak D match, TRBD2 (5 bases). The sample was peripheral blood mononuclear cells (PBMCs), taken before the second cycle of nivolumab. This TCR derives from a human donor with classical Hodgkin lymphoma. The CDR3: CASSLDRGWTQYF. The CDR3 nucleotides read TGTGCCAGCAGCTTAGATCGGGGATGGACCCAGTACTTC.